The following is a TCR beta chain sequence with its context. Antigen: not known. The ViraFEST assay expanded antigen-specific CD4+ T cells with viral peptide pools before sequencing. Upon completion of roughly ten days in culture, CD4+ T cells were isolated. Nucleocapsid antibodies stayed negative before and after vaccination, showing no earlier SARS-CoV-2 infection. Cultures used fewer than 2.5 million PBMC per well, about 10 IU/ml IL-2 and about 10 ug/ml peptides. Assay: immunoSEQ multiplex PCR; the TCRdb copy retains only in-frame clones and omits some. The sample lists about 63,000 clones, roughly 76% occurring once. This sample is part of a study of vaccination effects on CD4 cells after COVID-19. General observations from the study: Researchers reported few convalescent patients and no early post-infection timepoints in the study. Clones induced by infection and by vaccine showed marked clonal contraction late after vaccination.

CDR3 length: 18 amino acids. Per the germline V gene, CDR1 is SGDLS and CDR2 is YYNGEE. V lost 2 bases, J lost 4 bases, and 19 bases lay in between. Sample: CD4+ T cells from PBMCs cultured with HCoV-OC43 spike peptides, taken before COVID-19 vaccination. As to subset: HCoV-OC43 spike overlapping peptide pool stimulation. V gene TRBV9 combines with J gene TRBJ1-6, with D perhaps TRBD1 (6 bases). The source of this sequence is a human donor who received a COVID-19 vaccine. The CDR3 spells CASSVGSLQGPYNSPLHF. In DNA form, the CDR3 reads TGTGCCAGCAGCGTCGGATCTTTACAGGGCCCTTATAATTCACCCCTCCACTTT.